This T cell receptor beta chain was observed in a study of shared clonotypes between healthy human individuals. About the study: The donor pool was made up of a couple of women and a few men aged 18 to 49.

The assay was immunoSEQ multiplex PCR, and TCRdb's table has in-frame clones only and misses some. The table shows 950,000 to 1,100,000 clones, with 60% to 80% occurring only once. The CDR3 has 14 amino acids. Germline V lookup: CDR1 SGHNT, CDR2 YENEEA. V was clipped by 3 bases and J by 9 bases; unmatched bases: 7. Both subsets, CD45RA+ naive and CD45RA-negative memory, were split from the CD4+ cells. Study conclusions and caveats: For naive CD4 cells, roughly 5% of clonotypes were shared across a few donors.

As for this clone: The antigen remains undetermined.

This chain uses TRBV11-3 with TRBJ2-1, with TRBD2 matching over 8 bases. The TCR comes from a man younger than 35 in good health. Sequencing was performed on memory CD4+ T cells sorted from blood. Subset described: CD45RA-negative fraction. The CDR3 sequence: CASSFVSGNSEQFF. In nucleotides, the CDR3 is TGTGCCAGCAGCTTCGTTAGCGGGAACAGTGAGCAGTTCTTC.